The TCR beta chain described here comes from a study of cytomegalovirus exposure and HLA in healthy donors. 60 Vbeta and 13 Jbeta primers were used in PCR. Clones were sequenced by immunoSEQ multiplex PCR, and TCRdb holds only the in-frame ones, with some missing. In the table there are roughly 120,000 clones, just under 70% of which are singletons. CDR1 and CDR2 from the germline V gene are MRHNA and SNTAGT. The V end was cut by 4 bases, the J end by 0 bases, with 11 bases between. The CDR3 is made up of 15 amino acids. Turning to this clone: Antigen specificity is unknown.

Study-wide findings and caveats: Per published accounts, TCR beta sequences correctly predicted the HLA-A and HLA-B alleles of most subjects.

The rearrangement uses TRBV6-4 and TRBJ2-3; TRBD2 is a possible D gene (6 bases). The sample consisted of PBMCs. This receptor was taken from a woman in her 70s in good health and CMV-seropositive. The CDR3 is CASSAEGTSTDTQYF. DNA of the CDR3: TGTGCCAGCAGTGCCGAGGGGACTAGCACAGATACGCAGTATTTT.